The 15 T cell receptor beta chains below all came from one sample that was sequenced in a study of blood T cells in healthy people across ages. Combining a sample-barcoded 5' primer with a J-beta primer mix, a second PCR ran for roughly 6 to 11 cycles. MiXCR was run by TCRdb on the 5' RACE reads, yielding one entry per CDR3 protein. The sample consists of fewer than 2,000,000 distinct CDR3 sequences, 30% to 35% of them appearing once. The sequenced material came from blood. The receptors originated from a woman aged 25 to 39 in good health.

This sequence joins TRBV12-3 or TRBV12-4 and TRBJ2-5, with D unresolved. The CDR3 length is 14 residues. V lost 7 bases, J lost 4 bases, and 16 bases lay in between. For the CDR3, the DNA is TGTGCCAGCACATTTACGGGCCCTGGAGAGACCCAGTACTTC. It specifies CASTFTGPGETQYF.

The chain carries TRBV6-5 and TRBJ2-5; D possibly corresponds to TRBD2 (7 bases). The J call is uncertain, as TRBJ2-7 better fits the DNA end. The CDR3 loop spans 16 amino acids. Germline CDR1 and CDR2: MNHEY and SVGAGI. The CDR3 protein is CASSYSVGGRVREQYF. CDR3 DNA sequence: TGTGCCAGCAGTTACTCGGTGGGGGGGCGAGTACGCGAGCAGTACTTC.

J is TRBJ2-1 and V is TRBV6-5; D is possibly TRBD2 (6 bases). The V end lost 4 bases, the J end lost 9 bases, and 13 bases lay between the germline ends. The CDR3 loop spans 13 amino acids. In germline, CDR1 is MNHEY, CDR2 SVGAGI. The CDR3 DNA reads as TGTGCCAGCAGTTGCGGGTTCGGGGGTGAGCAGTTCTTC. Its protein product is CASSCGFGGEQFF.

The chain has TRBV3-1 and TRBJ2-5; TRBD1 aligns across 12 bases. CDR3 length equals 16 residues. Germline lookup yields CDR1 LGHDT and CDR2 YNNKEL (reference sequence). After removal of 3 bases from V and 4 bases from J, the junction contained 6 bases not matched to a gene. Here the CDR3 reads CASSQIPGQGAETQYF. Written as DNA, the CDR3 is TGTGCCAGCAGCCAGATTCCGGGACAGGGGGCAGAGACCCAGTACTTC.

This clonotype was picked up many times. This chain connects TRBV7-2 to TRBJ2-5; 11 bases line up with TRBD2. V gave up 4 bases and J gave up 5 bases; unmatched junction bases: 0. The CDR3 has 13 amino acids. The germline V gene encodes CDR1 SGHTA and CDR2 FQGNSA. CDR3 protein: CASSWTSGETQYF. In DNA, the CDR3 is TGTGCCAGCAGCTGGACTAGCGGGGAGACCCAGTACTTC. Full variable domain (missing parts from reference TRBV7-2 and TRBJ2-5): GAGVSQSPSNKVTEKGKDVELRCDPISGHTALYWYRQSLGQGLEFLIYFQGNSAPDKSGLPSDRFSAERTGGSVSTLTIQRTQQEDSAVYLCASSWTSGETQYFGPGTRLLVL.

Only one count was recorded for this clonotype. V is TRBV20-1 and J is TRBJ2-5, with 10 bases aligning to TRBD2. The last part of the DNA fits TRBJ2-7 better; the J call may be wrong. CDR3 length: 16 residues. Germline V CDR1 and CDR2: DFQATT, SNEGSKA (reference sequence). The CDR3, as DNA: TGCAGTGCTAGCGCTAGCGGGGGCGAGCAAACCTACGAGCAGTACTTC. This encodes CSASASGGEQTYEQYF.

This clonotype was recorded a few times. The V call is TRBV27, the J call TRBJ2-6; a possible D gene is TRBD1 (6 bases). The CDR3 spans 17 residues. Per germline, CDR1 MNHEY and CDR2 SMNVEV (reference sequence). V dropped 7 bases and J dropped 0 bases, with 16 bases sitting between them. CDR3 region: CASTRQAISSGANVLTF. Written as DNA, the CDR3 is TGTGCCAGCACAAGACAGGCGATTAGCTCTGGGGCCAACGTCCTGACTTTC.

The genes are TRBV19 and TRBJ2-3; 7 bases agree with TRBD2. The CDR3 runs 14 residues. Germline CDR1 is LNHDA and CDR2 is SQIVND (reference sequence). CDR3 DNA: TGTGCTACCCACCAGGCGGGGGACACAGATACGCAGTATTTT. It yields the protein CATHQAGDTDTQYF.

The chain couples TRBV20-1 to TRBJ1-1; TRBD1 aligns across 8 bases. V lost 0 bases to trimming and J lost 2 bases; unmatched junction nucleotides: 2. This CDR3 has 14 amino acids. The germline V gene encodes CDR1 DFQATT and CDR2 SNEGSKA (reference sequence). CDR3 sequence (DNA): TGCAGTGCTAGAGAGTCAGGGGGCAACACTGAAGCTTTCTTT. The encoded protein is CSARESGGNTEAFF.

This chain links TRBV20-1 with TRBJ2-3; 7 nucleotides match TRBD2. Trimming at V came to 5 bases and at J to 1 base, leaving 12 bases not matched to a gene. The CDR3 has 16 residues. CDR1 is DFQATT and CDR2 is SNEGSKA in the germline V gene (reference sequence). The CDR3 sequence is CSASRREGGGTDTQYF. CDR3 sequence (DNA): TGCAGTGCTTCCCGGAGGGAGGGTGGTGGCACAGATACGCAGTATTTT.

Only a few counts were recorded for this clonotype. V gene TRBV7-9 combines with J gene TRBJ2-5; D call uncertain. In germline, CDR1 is SEHNR, CDR2 FQNEAQ (reference sequence). V lost 1 base, J lost 0 bases, and 12 bases lay in between. The CDR3 contains 16 residues. CDR3 in DNA: TGTGCCAGCAGCTTAGAACTCCAAAAGTACCAAGAGACCCAGTACTTC. Protein product: CASSLELQKYQETQYF.

The J gene is TRBJ1-2, the V gene TRBV6-5; 7 bases agree with TRBD1. Germline V gives CDR1 MNHEY, CDR2 SVGAGI. With V trimmed by 2 bases and J by 2 bases, 8 bases remained unmatched. The CDR3 consists of 16 residues. The CDR3 protein is CASSYHSLQGNYGYTF. As DNA, the CDR3 is TGTGCCAGCAGTTACCACTCCTTACAGGGGAACTATGGCTACACCTTC.

The CDR3 nucleotides read TGTGCCAGCAGCAACCCGGGACTAGCTATAAATGAGCAGTTCTTC. It encodes CASSNPGLAINEQFF. This sequence joins TRBV3-1 and TRBJ2-1; 9 bases map to TRBD2. Germline CDR1 is LGHDT and CDR2 is YNNKEL (reference sequence). The CDR3 is made up of 15 amino acids. Trimming removed 5 bases from V and 7 bases from J; junction bases left unmatched: 9.

The V gene is TRBV3-1, the J gene TRBJ2-5; 13 bases agree with TRBD2. The CDR3 is made up of 15 amino acids. The V gene end was trimmed by 5 bases and the J gene end by 11 bases; junction bases not matched to a gene: 11. Looked up from germline, CDR1 is LGHDT and CDR2 is YNNKEL (reference sequence). CDR3 coding DNA: TGTGCCAGCAGCGGGACTAGCGGGGCATGGGGGGAGCAGTACTTC. Its protein product is CASSGTSGAWGEQYF.

A few counts support this clonotype. J is TRBJ2-7 and V is TRBV5-1, with 9 bases fitting TRBD2. V lost 3 bases to trimming and J lost 3 bases; unmatched junction nucleotides: 7. In germline, CDR1 is SGHRS, CDR2 YFSETQ. CDR3 size: 15 residues. CDR3 sequence reads: CASSSGTSTNYEQYF. In DNA, the CDR3 is TGCGCCAGCAGCTCGGGGACTAGCACAAACTACGAGCAGTACTTC.